The 30 T cell receptor beta chains in this list originate from one sample, sequenced in a study of blood T cell repertoires in COVID-19. The repertoire was sequenced with immunoSEQ multiplex PCR; TCRdb's copy has only in-frame clones and lacks some. This sample yields 200,000 to 250,000 clones, of which approximately 86% are seen a single time; over 3% belongs to the top ten. Sequencing was carried out using peripheral blood. These receptors were taken from a woman between 25 and 40 years old who had recovered from COVID-19.

The chain combines TRBV5-1 with TRBJ2-1; the D gene is possibly TRBD2 (6 bases). Trimming pared 7 bases from V and 6 bases from J, leaving 17 bases between. Germline loops: CDR1 SGHRS, CDR2 YFSETQ. The CDR3 consists of 14 residues. The CDR3: CASGGNPNINEQFF. The CDR3, as DNA: TGCGCCAGCGGGGGGAACCCCAACATCAATGAGCAGTTCTTC.

The chain links TRBV11-2 to TRBJ2-6; 7 positions agree with TRBD1. Trimming took 10 bases from V and 0 from J; bases not matched to a gene: 12. The length of the CDR3 is 17 residues. Germline-derived CDR1 and CDR2 are SGHAT and FQNNGV. CDR3 amino acids: CAIPAEGANSGANVLTF. CDR3 coding DNA: TGTGCCATCCCGGCCGAGGGGGCTAACTCTGGGGCCAACGTCCTGACTTTC.

This chain joins TRBV4-3 and TRBJ2-3; TRBD2 is a possible D gene (6 bases). CDR3 size: 17 residues. The germline CDR1 and CDR2 sequences are LGHNA and YSLEER. The ends were cut back, 0 bases at V and 0 bases at J, with 13 bases in the middle. The CDR3, as DNA: TGCGCCAGCAGCCAAGATGGGGCGGGGTCAAGCACAGATACGCAGTATTTT. It encodes CASSQDGAGSSTDTQYF.

The chain employs TRBV29-1 and TRBJ2-7, with D possibly being TRBD2 (5 bases). Germline V gives CDR1 SQVTM, CDR2 ANQGSEA. The ends were cut back, 7 bases at V and 5 bases at J, with 24 bases in the middle. The CDR3 runs to 15 residues. CDR3 residues: CSALVPTRSAHEQYF. In DNA, the CDR3 is TGCAGCGCCCTCGTTCCCACTAGATCAGCCCACGAGCAGTACTTC.

This sequence joins TRBV19 and TRBJ1-2; 9 bases fit TRBD1. Trimming removed 4 bases from V and 0 bases from J; junction bases left unmatched: 3. This CDR3 has 15 amino acids. CDR1 and CDR2 from the germline V gene are LNHDA and SQIVND (reference sequence). DNA of the CDR3: TGTGCCAGTAGTAGCGGACAGGGGCCTAACTATGGCTACACCTTC. It translates to CASSSGQGPNYGYTF.

The gene calls are TRBV3-1 (or the pseudogene TRBV3-2) and TRBJ1-1; 7 positions agree with TRBD1. This CDR3 spans 13 amino acids. V lost 6 bases, J lost 6 bases, and 7 bases stayed unmatched. Germline assignment: CDR1 LGHDT and CDR2 YNNKEL (reference sequence). The CDR3 region is CASRTGNFAEAFF. In DNA form, the CDR3 reads TGTGCCAGCAGGACAGGGAATTTCGCTGAAGCTTTCTTT.

The CDR3 loop is CASSLEPSGGVNTGELFF. The CDR3, as DNA: TGTGCCAGCAGCTTGGAGCCTAGCGGGGGGGTGAACACCGGGGAGCTGTTTTTT. The chain joins TRBV5-5 to TRBJ2-2; 12 nucleotides match TRBD2. The V and J ends lost 0 bases and 1 base, in that order; junction bases with no gene match: 4. The CDR3 has 18 amino acids. From germline, CDR1 is SGHKS and CDR2 YYEKEE (reference sequence).

This clone was recorded only once. V is TRBV12-5 and J is TRBJ2-1; TRBD2 aligns across 9 bases. The J segment lost 1 base and the V segment lost 5 bases, leaving 6 bases of the junction unmatched. The germline CDR1 and CDR2 sequences are LGHNT and FRNRAP. This CDR3 has 16 amino acids. CDR3 amino acids: CASGDSGGHSYNEQFF. The DNA of the CDR3 is TGTGCTAGTGGTGATAGCGGGGGCCATTCCTACAATGAGCAGTTCTTC.

The sample holds one count of this clone. CDR3 loop: CASSLIGSGIHF. The CDR3 DNA reads as TGTGCCAGCAGCTTAATAGGGTCGGGGATCCACTTT. The chain joins TRBV5-5 to TRBJ1-6; D is ambiguous. Trimming took 2 bases from V and 17 from J, leaving 14 bases between them. Germline V gene lookup returns CDR1 SGHKS and CDR2 YYEKEE (reference sequence). The CDR3 is 12 residues long.

The chain has TRBV27 and TRBJ2-4, with 8 bases matching TRBD1. V was clipped by 4 bases and J by 8 bases; unmatched bases: 7. This CDR3 has 14 amino acids. From germline, CDR1 is MNHEY and CDR2 SMNVEV (reference sequence). For the CDR3, the DNA is TGTGCCAGCAGTTCGAACAGGGACAGGTACATTCAGTACTTC. This gives the protein CASSSNRDRYIQYF.

Regarding this clone: The sample has other DNA sequences that encode this CDR3 too. This chain links TRBV4-2 with TRBJ1-2; D may be TRBD1 (5 bases). The ends were cut back, 0 bases at V and 2 bases at J, with 13 bases in the middle. The CDR3 length is 16 residues. In germline, CDR1 is LGHNA, CDR2 YNFKEQ. The CDR3, as DNA: TGTGCCAGCAGCCAAGATCAGGCGGACAAAAACTATGGCTACACCTTC. Protein sequence: CASSQDQADKNYGYTF.

The CDR3 DNA follows: TGTGCCAGCAGTTACCTCGCCGGGACAGGGGAGGGCATTCAGTACTTC. Translating gives CASSYLAGTGEGIQYF. V gene TRBV6-5 combines with J gene TRBJ2-4; the match to TRBD1 covers 10 bases. V shed 2 bases and J 9 bases; nucleotides not matched to a gene: 10. The germline V gene encodes CDR1 MNHEY and CDR2 SVGAGI. The CDR3 consists of 16 residues.

The chain combines TRBV7-9 with TRBJ1-2; tentatively, D is TRBD1 (5 bases). This CDR3 is 15 amino acids long. The ends were cut back, 8 bases at V and 0 bases at J, with 16 bases in the middle. Germline V gene sequence: CDR1 SEHNR, CDR2 FQNEAQ (reference sequence). CDR3 protein: CASRKGGGTNYGYTF. The CDR3 DNA is TGTGCCAGCCGAAAAGGTGGGGGGACTAACTATGGCTACACCTTC.

The gene calls are TRBV7-7 and TRBJ1-4; TRBD1 might be the D (5 bases). The CDR3 is 13 amino acids. The germline CDR1 and CDR2 sequences are SSHAT and FNYEAQ (reference sequence). The V end lost 5 bases, the J end lost 8 bases, and 12 bases lay between the germline ends. The CDR3 nucleotides read TGTGCCAGCAGCCGCGCCCGGGGGGAAAAACTGTTTTTT. It yields the protein CASSRARGEKLFF. Based on the CDR3 plus reference TRBV7-7 and TRBJ1-4, the full variable domain is GAGVSQSPRYKVTKRGQDVTLRCDPISSHATLYWYQQALGQGPEFLTYFNYEAQPDKSGLPSDRFSAERPEGSISTLTIQRTEQRDSAMYRCASSRARGEKLFFGSGTQLSVL.

This clone was found once. The chain carries TRBV15 and TRBJ1-5, with TRBD1 matching 10 bases. Germline V gene sequence: CDR1 LNHNV, CDR2 YYDKDF (reference sequence). V trimming: 3 bases; J trimming: 4 bases; junction bases outside the gene matches: 3. CDR3 length: 15 residues. CDR3 in amino acids: CATSRDRGENQPQHF. The CDR3 region has the DNA TGTGCCACCAGCAGGGACAGGGGGGAGAATCAGCCCCAGCATTTT.

This chain uses TRBV10-3 with TRBJ1-3, with D maybe TRBD1 (5 bases). The CDR3 contains 15 residues. CDR1 is ENHRY, CDR2 SYGVKD, per germline. V lost 6 bases and J 2 bases, leaving 14 bases between the germline ends. Here the CDR3 DNA reads TGTGCCATCAGCCCGGACACCGTCACTGGAAACACCATATATTTT. Translating gives CAISPDTVTGNTIYF.

V is TRBV2 and J is TRBJ1-2, with D unresolved. There are 11 residues in the CDR3. The germline gives CDR1 SNHLY, CDR2 FYNNEI. The ends were cut back, 8 bases at V and 5 bases at J, with 9 bases in the middle. CDR3 DNA: TGTGCCAGCCACAGCATGTATGGCTACACCTTC. Its translation: CASHSMYGYTF. The full variable domain, in which reference TRBV2 and TRBJ1-2 provide the parts outside the CDR3, is EPEVTQTPSHQVTQMGQEVILRCVPISNHLYFYWYRQILGQKVEFLVSFYNNEISEKSEIFDDQFSVERPDGSNFTLKIRSTKLEDSAMYFCASHSMYGYTFGSGTRLTVV.

This rearrangement joins TRBV11-2 to TRBJ2-5; the D gene is possibly TRBD2 (6 bases). Trimming took off 1 base at V and 1 base at J, with 10 bases between the two ends. The CDR3 totals 15 residues. Germline assignment: CDR1 SGHAT and CDR2 FQNNGV. CDR3 bases: TGTGCCAGCAGCTTAGCTCGCGGGACCCAAGAGACCCAGTACTTC. Residues: CASSLARGTQETQYF.

The chain uses TRBV4-3 and TRBJ2-7, with D uncertain. The CDR3 sequence is 14 residues long. Per germline, CDR1 LGHNA and CDR2 YSLEER. The V end was cut by 0 bases, the J end by 3 bases, with 9 bases between. As DNA, the CDR3 is TGCGCCAGCAGCCAAGATCCCCGGAGCTACGAGCAGTACTTC. It is translated as CASSQDPRSYEQYF.

The chain employs TRBV5-6 and TRBJ1-2, with D possibly matching TRBD1 (6 bases). Trimming pared 6 bases from V and 5 bases from J, leaving 14 bases between. The CDR3 totals 13 residues. CDR1 is SGHDT, CDR2 YYEEEE, per germline. The CDR3 nucleotides read TGTGCCAGCAACGTCCAGGGACAATATGGCTACACCTTC. Translating it yields CASNVQGQYGYTF.

The chain couples TRBV3-1 (or the pseudogene TRBV3-2) to TRBJ2-7; 10 nucleotides align to TRBD1. Germline V gene lookup returns CDR1 LGHDT and CDR2 YNNKEL (reference sequence). The ends lost 7 bases at V and 6 bases at J; junction bases unmatched: 6. The CDR3 covers 13 residues. CDR3 sequence reads: CASTRQGAVEQYF. In nucleotides, the CDR3 is TGTGCCAGCACGCGACAGGGGGCTGTCGAGCAGTACTTC.

The chain couples TRBV7-6 to TRBJ2-5; possibly TRBD2 for D (6 bases). Germline V gene sequence: CDR1 SGHVS, CDR2 FNYEAQ. Trimming cost V 6 bases and J 2 bases, with 13 bases left between them. This CDR3 has 14 residues. CDR3 sequence: CASSSGTSQETQYF. CDR3 in DNA: TGTGCCAGCAGTTCCGGGACTTCTCAAGAGACCCAGTACTTC.

This clone occurred a few times. The rearrangement links TRBV10-3 to TRBJ2-2, with TRBD1 identical over 7 bases. V shed 3 bases and J 7 bases; nucleotides not matched to a gene: 2. The CDR3 is made up of 13 amino acids. The V gene's germline CDR1 is ENHRY and CDR2 SYGVKD. The chain's CDR3 is CAISDRDSGELFF. As DNA, the CDR3 is TGTGCCATCAGTGACCGGGACAGCGGGGAGCTGTTTTTT.

The chain joins TRBV2 to TRBJ2-2, with TRBD2 identical over 12 bases. J was trimmed by 2 bases and V by 7 bases; bases with no gene match: 5. The CDR3 runs to 16 residues. From germline, CDR1 is SNHLY and CDR2 FYNNEI. CDR3 protein: CASTLLAGGNTGELFF. CDR3 sequence (DNA): TGTGCCAGCACCCTACTAGCGGGGGGTAACACCGGGGAGCTGTTTTTT.

The rearrangement joins TRBV5-1 to TRBJ1-4; D might be TRBD1 (5 bases). The CDR3 loop spans 16 amino acids. Trimming removed 7 bases from V and 4 bases from J, with 20 bases in between. Germline CDR1 and CDR2: SGHRS and YFSETQ. The CDR3 loop reads CASGPGGGRLNEKLFF. For the CDR3, the DNA is TGCGCCAGCGGTCCCGGGGGTGGGCGGCTTAATGAAAAACTGTTTTTT.

The V call is TRBV6-5, the J call TRBJ1-1, with 8 bases that match TRBD1. CDR3 length: 16 amino acids. Germline CDR1 MNHEY, CDR2 SVGAGI. The V and J ends lost 0 bases and 0 bases, in that order; junction bases with no gene match: 3. CDR3 protein: CASSYSQGAMNTEAFF. In DNA form, the CDR3 reads TGTGCCAGCAGTTACTCTCAGGGGGCAATGAACACTGAAGCTTTCTTT.

The rearrangement links TRBV7-9 to TRBJ1-1, with TRBD1 as a possible D gene (5 bases). CDR1 is SEHNR and CDR2 is FQNEAQ in the germline V gene (reference sequence). The length of the CDR3 is 13 residues. The CDR3 here is CASGRGMNTEAFF. CDR3 nucleotides: TGTGCTTCAGGGCGGGGAATGAACACTGAAGCTTTCTTT.

The chain is built from TRBV19 and TRBJ1-2, with a weak D call TRBD1 (5 bases). This CDR3 has 14 amino acids. The germline gives CDR1 LNHDA, CDR2 SQIVND (reference sequence). With 3 bases removed from V and 4 bases from J, the gap between germline ends came to 12 bases. The CDR3 sequence: CASSIPGDVYGYTF. The CDR3 bases are TGTGCCAGTAGTATCCCGGGGGACGTCTATGGCTACACCTTC.

The V call is TRBV2, the J call TRBJ1-4; D remains unclear. Trimming shortened V by 6 bases and J by 4 bases, and 12 bases separated the two germline ends. Germline-derived CDR1 and CDR2 are SNHLY and FYNNEI. This CDR3 has 14 residues. DNA for the CDR3: TGTGCCAGCAGCGGCACACAGTTTAATGAAAAACTGTTTTTT. Protein: CASSGTQFNEKLFF.

CDR3 DNA sequence: TGTGCCAGTAGTACCCCGGGACAGGGGGAAACTGAAGCTTTCTTT. This gives the protein CASSTPGQGETEAFF. The rearrangement joins TRBV19 to TRBJ1-1, with TRBD1 identical over 11 bases. V dropped 4 bases and J dropped 5; count of bases not matched to a gene: 6. The germline V gene encodes CDR1 LNHDA and CDR2 SQIVND (reference sequence). The CDR3 loop spans 15 amino acids.